These 21 T cell receptor beta chains originate from one sample sequenced in a study of human T cells and chemical hapten exposure. TCRdb re-called the RACE reads with MiXCR, one entry per CDR3 protein. The sample carries some 84,000 distinct CDR3 sequences, 10% recorded once. The time point here: patch test 2, 6 weeks after DPC sensitization. Treatment defined: therapeutic diphenylcyclopropenone sensitization with weekly scalp DPC. The sequenced sample was whole blood, obtained in connection with sensitization to the hapten diphenylcyclopropenone (DPC). These receptors were collected from a woman aged 45-65 years with alopecia areata. Some clones in this sample may be carry-over from other donors' samples.

This clonotype has a handful of counts. The chain employs TRBV20-1 and TRBJ2-3; 13 nucleotides match TRBD2. The V gene end was trimmed by 3 bases and the J gene end by 2 bases; junction bases not matched to a gene: 8. This CDR3 has 17 amino acids. In germline, CDR1 is DFQATT, CDR2 SNEGSKA (reference sequence). The CDR3, as DNA: TGCAGTGCTAGGTGGACTAGCGGGAGAGAGGCCACAGATACGCAGTATTTT. Its protein is CSARWTSGREATDTQYF.

This clonotype was counted ten times or more. The chain combines TRBV28 with TRBJ2-1; 16 nucleotides agree with TRBD2. The CDR3 is 19 amino acids. V lost 4 bases and J lost 4; bases outside the gene matches: 10. Germline V CDR1 and CDR2: MDHEN, SYDVKM. In DNA form, the CDR3 reads TGTGCCAGCAGTTCGCCGGGACTAGCGGGAGGGACGATTTACAATGAGCAGTTCTTC. Amino acids: CASSSPGLAGGTIYNEQFF.

This clonotype was seen at least ten times. The V call is TRBV15, the J call TRBJ2-3; tentative D call: TRBD2 (5 bases). Trimming shortened V by 0 bases and J by 3 bases, and 7 bases separated the two germline ends. This CDR3 is built from 14 residues. CDR1 and CDR2 (germline): LNHNV, YYDKDF (reference sequence). The CDR3 sequence: CATSRDLATDTQYF. The CDR3 DNA reads TGTGCCACCAGCAGAGATCTAGCAACAGATACGCAGTATTTT. Together with reference TRBV15 and TRBJ2-3, the CDR3 gives the full variable domain: DAMVIQNPRYQVTQFGKPVTLSCSQTLNHNVMYWYQQKSSQAPKLLFHYYDKDFNNEADTPDNFQSRRPNTSFCFLDIRSPGLGDTAMYLCATSRDLATDTQYFGPGTRLTVL.

This clonotype has only a few counts. V and J are TRBV7-2 and TRBJ2-2; D is perhaps TRBD1 (5 bases). The CDR3 spans 13 residues. In germline, CDR1 is SGHTA, CDR2 FQGNSA. Trimming removed 5 bases at V and 7 bases at J, with 11 bases between. CDR3 residues: CASSQQGGGELFF. In nucleotides, the CDR3 is TGTGCCAGCAGCCAGCAGGGTGGCGGGGAGCTGTTTTTT.

This chain links TRBV18 with TRBJ1-5, with D perhaps matching TRBD1 (5 bases). The germline V gene encodes CDR1 KGHSH and CDR2 LQKENI. V was pared by 2 bases and J by 7 bases, with 12 bases between. The CDR3 is 14 amino acids. The CDR3 bases are TGTGCCAGCTCACCATCCGGGACTGTGCAGCCCCAGCATTTT. Amino acid sequence: CASSPSGTVQPQHF. Based on the CDR3 plus reference TRBV18 and TRBJ1-5, the full variable domain is NAGVMQNPRHLVRRRGQEARLRCSPMKGHSHVYWYRQLPEEGLKFMVYLQKENIIDESGMPKERFSAEFPKEGPSILRIQQVVRGDSAAYFCASSPSGTVQPQHFGDGTRLSIL.

This clonotype has a handful of counts. The chain is built from TRBV6-1 and TRBJ2-3; D is possibly TRBD1 (5 bases). The CDR3 loop spans 14 amino acids. Germline V gene sequence: CDR1 MNHNS, CDR2 SASEGT. The ends were cut back, 2 bases at V and 6 bases at J, with 12 bases in the middle. In DNA form, the CDR3 reads TGTGCCAGCAGTGAACGGCAGGGTTTTGATACGCAGTATTTT. It encodes CASSERQGFDTQYF.

There are many counts of this clonotype. The J gene is TRBJ1-5, the V gene TRBV18, with 9 positions matching TRBD1. Per germline, CDR1 KGHSH and CDR2 LQKENI. V shed 0 bases and J 4 bases; nucleotides not matched to a gene: 4. The CDR3 sequence is 16 residues long. CDR3 coding DNA: TGTGCCAGCTCACCACCCGGACAGGGGAAGAATCAGCCCCAGCATTTT. Its protein product is CASSPPGQGKNQPQHF.

The V and J genes are TRBV28 and TRBJ2-3; no clear D gene. Germline lookup yields CDR1 MDHEN and CDR2 SYDVKM. This CDR3 contains 12 residues. V gave up 1 base and J gave up 10 bases, with 9 bases separating them. The CDR3 is CASSLSVHPQYF. CDR3 nucleotide sequence: TGTGCCAGCAGTTTATCAGTCCACCCGCAGTATTTT.

This clonotype turned up a few times. The chain combines TRBV21-1 with TRBJ2-2. TRBV21-1 is a pseudogene locus. The CDR3 spans 13 residues. CDR3 residues: CASSKGRHGELFF. DNA of the CDR3: TGTGCCAGCAGCAAAGGACGTCACGGGGAGCTGTTTTTT.

This rearrangement joins TRBV12-3 or TRBV12-4 to TRBJ2-5; D tentatively reads TRBD1 or TRBD2 (6 bases each). The CDR3 contains 14 residues. Trimming shortened V by 5 bases and J by 7 bases, and 17 bases separated the two germline ends. The CDR3 loop reads CASSPPGAGVTQYF. The DNA for the CDR3 is TGTGCCAGCAGTCCCCCGGGGGCAGGGGTGACCCAGTACTTC.

This clonotype was found a few times. This chain connects TRBV19 to TRBJ2-7; 7 positions agree with TRBD1. The CDR3 loop spans 14 amino acids. The junction had 6 bases not matched to a gene; V was cut back by 7 bases and J by 0 bases. CDR1 and CDR2 from the germline V gene are LNHDA and SQIVND (reference sequence). CDR3 in amino acids: CASKVDRNSYEQYF. The CDR3 DNA follows: TGTGCCAGTAAGGTGGACAGGAACTCCTACGAGCAGTACTTC. The full variable domain, rest sourced from reference TRBV19 and TRBJ2-7, is DGGITQSPKYLFRKEGQNVTLSCEQNLNHDAMYWYRQDPGQGLRLIYYSQIVNDFQKGDIAEGYSVSREKKESFPLTVTSAQKNPTAFYLCASKVDRNSYEQYFGPGTRLTVT.

This clonotype was seen ten or more times. The chain recombines TRBV10-3 with TRBJ2-3, with D tentatively TRBD2 (6 bases). The CDR3 runs to 14 residues. From germline, CDR1 is ENHRY and CDR2 SYGVKD. V was cut by 6 bases and J by 1 base, with 11 bases left in between. The CDR3 spells CAIRPGLGTDTQYF. In DNA form, the CDR3 reads TGTGCCATCAGGCCGGGACTGGGCACAGATACGCAGTATTTT.

The J gene is TRBJ1-3, the V gene TRBV28; a weak D match, TRBD1 (6 bases). The CDR3 spans 14 residues. Germline values: CDR1 MDHEN, CDR2 SYDVKM. The V gene lost 5 bases and the J gene lost 2 bases, with 10 bases spanning the gap. The CDR3 sequence is CASSAHRAGNTIYF. In nucleotides, the CDR3 is TGTGCCAGCAGTGCCCACAGGGCTGGAAACACCATATATTTT.

This rearrangement joins TRBV5-1 to TRBJ2-7; D perhaps matches TRBD1 (6 bases). Between the trimmed V and J ends, which lost 5 bases and 5 bases, there was a span of 8 bases. This CDR3 comprises 11 residues. Germline V gene data show CDR1 as SGHRS and CDR2 as YFSETQ. CDR3 region: CASSSGDEQYF. In DNA form, the CDR3 reads TGCGCCAGCAGTTCAGGGGACGAGCAGTACTTC.

The table lists this clonotype with many counts. V gene TRBV2 combines with J gene TRBJ2-7, with 9 bases that match TRBD1. The V gene end was trimmed by 6 bases and the J gene end by 5 bases; junction bases not matched to a gene: 8. In germline, CDR1 is SNHLY, CDR2 FYNNEI. The CDR3 has 14 amino acids. The CDR3 region is CASRGQGNSNEQYF. The CDR3 DNA sequence: TGTGCCAGCAGGGGACAGGGAAATTCCAACGAGCAGTACTTC.

Of note for this clonotype: One base away lies a much larger clone, so this may be a sequencing read error. V is TRBV12-3 or TRBV12-4 and J is TRBJ2-1; D is unresolved. The CDR3 has 15 residues. The V gene lost 5 bases and the J gene lost 6 bases, with 17 bases spanning the gap. In DNA, the CDR3 is TGTGCCAGCAGTCCCGGTTCGGAAATTTCCAATGAGCAGTTCTTC. This sequence encodes CASSPGSEISNEQFF.

This clonotype was observed a handful of times. V gene TRBV5-1 combines with J gene TRBJ2-1, with a possible D match to TRBD2 (6 bases). Germline V gives CDR1 SGHRS, CDR2 YFSETQ. The CDR3 loop spans 16 amino acids. Trimming took 0 bases from V and 7 from J, leaving 17 bases between them. The CDR3 here is CASSLGASVLPNEQFF. The DNA of the CDR3 is TGCGCCAGCAGCTTGGGGGCTAGCGTTCTACCAAATGAGCAGTTCTTC.

The chain recombines TRBV7-2 with TRBJ1-2; maybe TRBD1 (5 bases). CDR3 length equals 15 residues. V lost 3 bases, J lost 0 bases, and 11 bases lay in between. Germline CDR1 is SGHTA and CDR2 is FQGNSA. CDR3 bases: TGTGCCAGCAGCTTTAGACAGCGAGCTAACTATGGCTACACCTTC. Translated, it gives CASSFRQRANYGYTF.

This chain joins TRBV30 and TRBJ2-1, with TRBD2 as a possible D gene (6 bases). The CDR3 extends over 16 amino acids. Germline values: CDR1 GTSNPN, CDR2 SVGIG (reference sequence). V was cut by 1 base and J by 4 bases, with 17 bases left in between. DNA for the CDR3: TGTGCCTGGAGTGAGGGGACCTTAGCGGAGTACAATGAGCAGTTCTTC. The encoded protein is CAWSEGTLAEYNEQFF.

This chain links TRBV29-1 with TRBJ2-1; TRBD1 matches 9 bases. Germline V gene lookup returns CDR1 SQVTM and CDR2 ANQGSEA. Trimming took 1 base from V and 5 from J; bases not matched to a gene: 3. The CDR3 is 14 amino acids. The CDR3: CSVEGRTGDNEQFF. In nucleotides, the CDR3 is TGCAGCGTTGAAGGGAGGACAGGGGACAATGAGCAGTTCTTC.

This clonotype was recorded many times. The chain joins TRBV5-5 to TRBJ2-1; 10 bases are a match to TRBD2. The germline V gene encodes CDR1 SGHKS and CDR2 YYEKEE (reference sequence). The CDR3 totals 13 residues. Losses at the gene ends were 2 bases for V and 13 bases for J; bases not matched to a gene: 6. The CDR3, as DNA: TGTGCCAGCAGCTTCGATAGCGGGAGGCTACAGTTCTTC. This encodes CASSFDSGRLQFF.